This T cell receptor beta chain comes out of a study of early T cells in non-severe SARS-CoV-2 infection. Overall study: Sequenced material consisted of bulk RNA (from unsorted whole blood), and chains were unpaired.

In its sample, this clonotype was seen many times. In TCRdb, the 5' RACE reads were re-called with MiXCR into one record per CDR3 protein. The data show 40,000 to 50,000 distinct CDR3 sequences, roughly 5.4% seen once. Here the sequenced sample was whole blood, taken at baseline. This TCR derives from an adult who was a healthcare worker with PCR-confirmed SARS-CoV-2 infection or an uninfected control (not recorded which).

CDR3 sequence: CASSSRMGQSGYTF. In DNA, the CDR3 is TGTGCCAGCAGCTCCCGGATGGGACAGTCTGGCTACACCTTC. The chain couples TRBV7-2 to TRBJ1-2, with 7 positions matching TRBD1. Germline CDR1 reads SGHTA; CDR2 reads FQGNSA. V dropped 4 bases and J dropped 7; count of bases not matched to a gene: 9. CDR3 length: 14 amino acids.